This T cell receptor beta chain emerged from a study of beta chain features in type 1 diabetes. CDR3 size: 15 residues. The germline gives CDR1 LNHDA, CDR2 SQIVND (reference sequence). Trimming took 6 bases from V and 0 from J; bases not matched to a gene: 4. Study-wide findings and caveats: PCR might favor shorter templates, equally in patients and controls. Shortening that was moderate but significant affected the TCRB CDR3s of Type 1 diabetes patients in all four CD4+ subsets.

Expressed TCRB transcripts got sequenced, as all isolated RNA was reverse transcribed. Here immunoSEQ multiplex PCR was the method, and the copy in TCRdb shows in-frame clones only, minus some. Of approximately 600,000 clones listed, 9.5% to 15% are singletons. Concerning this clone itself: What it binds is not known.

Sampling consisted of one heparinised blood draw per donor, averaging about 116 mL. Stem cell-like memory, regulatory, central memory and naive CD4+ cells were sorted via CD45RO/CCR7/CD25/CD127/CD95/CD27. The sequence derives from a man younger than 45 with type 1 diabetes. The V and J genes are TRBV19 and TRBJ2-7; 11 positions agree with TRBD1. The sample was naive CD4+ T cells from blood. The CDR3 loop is CASSWTGGYSYEQYF. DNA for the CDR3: TGTGCCAGTAGCTGGACAGGGGGCTACTCCTACGAGCAGTACTTC. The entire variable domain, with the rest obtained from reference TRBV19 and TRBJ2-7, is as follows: DGGITQSPKYLFRKEGQNVTLSCEQNLNHDAMYWYRQDPGQGLRLIYYSQIVNDFQKGDIAEGYSVSREKKESFPLTVTSAQKNPTAFYLCASSWTGGYSYEQYFGPGTRLTVT.